The rows below give T cell receptor beta chains drawn from one sample of a study of cytomegalovirus exposure and HLA in healthy donors. The method was immunoSEQ multiplex PCR; TCRdb's version includes in-frame clones alone and lacks a portion of them. The sample shows around 130,000 clones, about 8.6% of them seen only once. The sequencing sample was made of PBMCs. The receptors here all came from a woman between 40 and 55 years old in good health and CMV-seropositive. Each CDR3 is given with its conserved first and last residue. The D gene is left open where the match is weak. Clone size is shown for a subset of rows, as once, few, many or a class of expanded clone.

length	J	size	D	V	DNA	CDR3
15	TRBJ2-5	few	TRBD2	TRBV5-4	TGTGCCAGCAGCCAGGGACTAGCGGGGACAGAGACCCAGTACTTC	CASSQGLAGTETQYF
15	TRBJ2-3	few	TRBD2	TRBV4-2	TGTGCCAGCAGCCAGCTTGGGGGGGACACAGATACGCAGTATTTT	CASSQLGGDTDTQYF
15	TRBJ2-3	few	-	TRBV2	TGTGCCAGCAGTGACCTGCAGGGGTGGACAGATACGCAGTATTTT	CASSDLQGWTDTQYF
16	TRBJ2-6	-	-	TRBV4-1	TGCGCCAGCAGCCCTCCCGGGGGAACTGGGGCCAACGTCCTGACTTTC	CASSPPGGTGANVLTF
16	TRBJ2-1	-	TRBD2	TRBV7-2	TGTGCCATCTCAACTTTCTGGGGGACTAGTTACAATGAGCAGTTCTTC	CAISTFWGTSYNEQFF
14	TRBJ2-3	few	-	TRBV27	TGTGCCAGCAGTTTGTTACAGTTCACAGATACGCAGTATTTT	CASSLLQFTDTQYF
16	TRBJ1-2	-	-	TRBV18	TGTGCCAGCTCACCACCATTCGGTGGGGGCCAGTATGGCTACACCTTC	CASSPPFGGGQYGYTF
14	TRBJ2-7	-	TRBD1	TRBV5-4	TGTGCCAGCAGCTTGGGTGTCCAGGGGGCCGAGCAGTACTTC	CASSLGVQGAEQYF
14	TRBJ1-1	-	-	TRBV30	TGTGCCTGGAGCCGAGGGGGGGGAGGAACTGAAGCTTTCTTT	CAWSRGGGGTEAFF
13	TRBJ2-7	-	-	TRBV5-1	TGCGCCAGCAGCGCGGACATGGCCTACGAGCAGTACTTC	CASSADMAYEQYF
13	TRBJ1-1	-	TRBD1	TRBV7-9	TGTGCCAGCAGCTTAAACAGGGGAGCTGAAGCTTTCTTT	CASSLNRGAEAFF
15	TRBJ1-4	-	-	TRBV2	TGTGCCAGCAGTGCCGCGGCCATCTTGGATGAAAAACTGTTTTTT	CASSAAAILDEKLFF
14	TRBJ1-1	-	TRBD1	TRBV19	TGTGCCAGTAGTATTGGAGACAGGGGGACTGAAGCTTTCTTT	CASSIGDRGTEAFF
11	TRBJ2-5	few	-	TRBV29-1	TGCAGCGTTACACGGGGGGAGACCCAGTACTTC	CSVTRGETQYF
15	TRBJ1-3	few	TRBD1	TRBV5-1	TGCGCCAGCAGCGGCAACAGGGGAGCTGGAAACACCATATATTTT	CASSGNRGAGNTIYF
15	TRBJ2-1	few	TRBD2	TRBV9	TGTGCCAGCAGCGTAACTAGCGGGGCATGGAATGAGCAGTTCTTC	CASSVTSGAWNEQFF
16	TRBJ1-2	-	-	TRBV4-2	TGTGCCAGCAGCCAAGAGAGGGGTAGACAGGCGTATGGCTACACCTTC	CASSQERGRQAYGYTF
15	TRBJ2-7	few	TRBD1	TRBV18	TGTGCCAGCTCACCTGGAGGGACAGGGGCCTACGAGCAGTACTTC	CASSPGGTGAYEQYF
15	TRBJ1-1	-	-	TRBV5-4	TGTGCCAGCAGCTTGGTGGGGGCTACGAACACTGAAGCTTTCTTT	CASSLVGATNTEAFF
14	TRBJ1-4	few	TRBD1	TRBV28	TGTGCCAGCAGGTTAAGGGGGCGCACAGAAAAACTGTTTTTT	CASRLRGRTEKLFF
19	TRBJ1-5	-	-	TRBV21-1	TGTGCCAGCAGCTCGTTCCGGGACAGGGAGTTGGAAAGCAATCAGCCCCAGCATTTT	CASSSFRDRELESNQPQHF
14	TRBJ2-7	few	TRBD1	TRBV6-1	TGTGCCAGCAGTGGCCGGGACAGATCCTACGAGCAGTACTTC	CASSGRDRSYEQYF
16	TRBJ1-2	few	-	TRBV4-1	TGCGCCAGCAGCCAAGGTGATCGGGACAAAAAACGGGGCTACACCTTC	CASSQGDRDKKRGYTF
15	TRBJ1-5	-	-	TRBV27	TGTGCCAGCCGCACAGGGTTTCAGAGCAATCAGCCCCAGCATTTT	CASRTGFQSNQPQHF
14	TRBJ1-1	-	-	TRBV7-9	TGTGCCAGCAGCTTTTTGGGGGCGAGCACTGAAGCTTTCTTT	CASSFLGASTEAFF
16	TRBJ2-1	-	TRBD1	TRBV30	TGTGCCTGGAGGGACAGGGGGAGCCGCAAATACAATGAGCAGTTCTTC	CAWRDRGSRKYNEQFF
12	TRBJ2-1	few	-	TRBV19	TGTGCCAGTAGTCCTCGCGAGAATGAGCAGTTCTTC	CASSPRENEQFF
12	TRBJ1-2	-	-	TRBV11-2	TGTGCCAGCACCCTAGCGGGAGGCGCTTACACCTTC	CASTLAGGAYTF
18	TRBJ2-3	few	TRBD2	TRBV5-6	TGTGCCAGCAGCTCGGGACTAGCGGGGGACCCAATTACAGATACGCAGTATTTT	CASSSGLAGDPITDTQYF
15	TRBJ2-1	few	TRBD2	TRBV4-1	TGCGCCAGCAGCCAAGTCGGGGGGGAGTACAATGAGCAGTTCTTC	CASSQVGGEYNEQFF
13	TRBJ1-1	few	-	TRBV7-9	TGTGCCAGCAGCCCCTTCAGGGGTAATGAAGCTTTCTTT	CASSPFRGNEAFF
13	TRBJ1-1	few	-	TRBV9	TGTGCCAGCAGCAGTGGGCCAGGGGCTGAAGCTTTCTTT	CASSSGPGAEAFF
13	TRBJ2-7	-	TRBD1	TRBV9	TGTGCCAGCAGCCGGACAGGGCGTTACGAGCAGTACTTC	CASSRTGRYEQYF
14	TRBJ1-2	few	-	TRBV2	TGTGCCAGCAGTGAAGTGGGGGGGCGACATGGCTACACCTTC	CASSEVGGRHGYTF
15	TRBJ2-1	-	TRBD1	TRBV7-3	TGTGCCAGCAGACTAGCAGGGGGCCCTTTTGATGAGCAGTTCTTC	CASRLAGGPFDEQFF
15	TRBJ2-3	few	-	TRBV10-3	TGTGCCATCAGTGAGTCGAGAGCGGCAAGGGATACGCAGTATTTT	CAISESRAARDTQYF
15	TRBJ1-4	-	-	TRBV5-1	TGCGCCAGCAGCTCCGTGCGGGGGGCGAATGAAAAACTGTTTTTT	CASSSVRGANEKLFF
14	TRBJ1-2	few	TRBD1	TRBV4-1	TGCGCCAGCAGCCAACCGGGACAGGTTCGTGGCTACACCTTC	CASSQPGQVRGYTF
15	TRBJ1-2	-	-	TRBV30	TGTGCCTGGAGTACCGCAGGCCTATATGCGGGAGGCTACGCCTTC	CAWSTAGLYAGGYAF
13	TRBJ1-1	-	-	TRBV28	TGTGCCAGCAGATCAAGCAGGGGCGCTGAAGCTTTCTTT	CASRSSRGAEAFF
15	TRBJ1-2	-	-	TRBV10-2	TGCGCCAGCAGTGAGTCAGGGCAGGGGTACTATGGCTACACCTTC	CASSESGQGYYGYTF
13	TRBJ1-6	-	-	TRBV5-6	TGTGCCAGAAGCTTGGTCTCCAGGGTCCACTCTCACTTT	CARSLVSRVHSHF
13	TRBJ2-7	-	-	TRBV19	TGTGCCAGTAGTCCCGGGACATCTTACGAGCAGTACTTC	CASSPGTSYEQYF
15	TRBJ2-7	-	TRBD1	TRBV5-8	TGTGCCAGCAGCCCCCGACAGGGGGTATCCTACGAGCAGTACTTC	CASSPRQGVSYEQYF
16	TRBJ1-3	-	-	TRBV15	TGTGCCACCAGCAGAGAGCCCCGGGGAGCTGGAAACACCATATATTTT	CATSREPRGAGNTIYF
15	TRBJ1-4	few	-	TRBV19	TGTGCCAGTAGTACTCCCTCAGGGGAGAATGAAAAACTGTTTTTT	CASSTPSGENEKLFF
15	TRBJ2-7	-	TRBD1	TRBV6-5	TGTGCCAGCAGTTACTGGAGGACAGGGGTCTACGAGCAGTACTTC	CASSYWRTGVYEQYF
13	TRBJ1-2	-	TRBD1	TRBV27	TGTGCCAGCAGTTTCAGACAGGGAGATGGCTACACCTTC	CASSFRQGDGYTF